Below, 25 T cell receptor beta chains from the same sample are listed, as sequenced in a study of T cells in Graves' hyperthyroidism and ophthalmopathy. It was RNA transcripts that yielded the amplified TCR beta CDR3 regions. A first-round RT-PCR of the TCR CDR3 used the HTBI primer set. MiXCR, run by TCRdb on the multiplex PCR reads, gives a single entry per CDR3 protein. The profile covers approximately 520,000 distinct CDR3 sequences, with approximately 25% appearing a single time and around 11% taken by the ten largest. Input material: blood. The origin of the receptors is a woman between 25 and 40 years old with Graves' ophthalmopathy.

This chain connects TRBV7-3 to TRBJ2-4, with D maybe TRBD2 (7 bases). CDR1 SGHTA and CDR2 FQGTGA come from the germline V gene. Trimming cost V 3 bases and J 7 bases, with 16 bases left between them. This CDR3 has 15 residues. CDR3 region: CASSLTWGGTNIQYF. The CDR3 DNA follows: TGTGCCAGCAGCTTGACATGGGGGGGCACGAACATTCAGTACTTC.

This clonotype was observed at least ten times. The chain carries TRBV12-3 or TRBV12-4 and TRBJ2-4, with D perhaps assigned TRBD1 or TRBD2 (5 bases each). The CDR3 has 17 amino acids. V was cut by 4 bases and J by 3 bases, with 19 bases left in between. The CDR3 protein is CASSSPEPRAGKNIQYF. The CDR3 nucleotides read TGTGCCAGCAGTTCCCCAGAGCCCAGGGCGGGCAAAAACATTCAGTACTTC.

This clonotype was found a few times. The chain carries TRBV12-3 or TRBV12-4 and TRBJ2-5, with 7 positions matching TRBD1. The length of the CDR3 is 13 residues. V shed 6 bases and J 5 bases; nucleotides not matched to a gene: 6. CDR3: CASRKGGDETQYF. CDR3 in DNA: TGTGCCAGCAGGAAAGGGGGCGACGAGACCCAGTACTTC.

The chain has TRBV5-1 and TRBJ1-1; D unclear. Germline CDR1 SGHRS, CDR2 YFSETQ. The V and J ends lost 4 bases and 1 base respectively, with 11 bases between them. CDR3 length: 14 amino acids. The CDR3 loop reads CASSAHDSNTEAFF. The CDR3 DNA reads TGCGCCAGCAGCGCCCACGATTCGAACACTGAAGCTTTCTTT. The variable domain in full, completed from reference TRBV5-1 and TRBJ1-1, reads KAGVTQTPRYLIKTRGQQVTLSCSPISGHRSVSWYQQTPGQGLQFLFEYFSETQRNKGNFPGRFSGRQFSNSRSEMNVSTLELGDSALYLCASSAHDSNTEAFFGQGTRLTVV.

This clonotype was recorded at least ten times. The chain joins TRBV20-1 to TRBJ2-7, with 15 bases lining up with TRBD2. Trimming cost V 0 bases and J 2 bases; bases outside gene matches: 5. Per the germline V gene, CDR1 is DFQATT and CDR2 is SNEGSKA (reference sequence). This CDR3 contains 17 residues. The CDR3 DNA follows: TGCAGTGCTAGAGACCCCGGACTAGCGGGGGGGACCTACGAGCAGTACTTC. Translated, it gives CSARDPGLAGGTYEQYF.

The rearrangement links TRBV15 to TRBJ1-1; no firm D call. CDR3 size: 12 residues. Trimming took 2 bases from V and 1 from J, leaving 2 bases between them. Germline values: CDR1 LNHNV, CDR2 YYDKDF (reference sequence). The CDR3 region has the DNA TGTGCCACCAGCAGAACGAACACTGAAGCTTTCTTT. It specifies CATSRTNTEAFF.

This clonotype was seen only a few times. The chain combines TRBV5-6 with TRBJ2-5, with D maybe TRBD2 (6 bases). In germline, CDR1 is SGHDT, CDR2 YYEEEE. The CDR3 contains 16 residues. Trimming pared 0 bases from V and 4 bases from J, leaving 16 bases between. CDR3 protein: CASSLGTTRLGETQYF. DNA of the CDR3: TGTGCCAGCAGCTTGGGGACTACCCGACTGGGAGAGACCCAGTACTTC.

This clonotype was picked up many times. This CDR3 reads CSARRGLYISYEQYF. CDR3 in DNA: TGCAGTGCTAGGAGGGGACTGTATATCTCCTACGAGCAGTACTTC. The chain uses TRBV20-1 and TRBJ2-7; possibly TRBD2 for D (6 bases). V was trimmed by 3 bases and J by 0 bases, leaving 15 bases between them. This CDR3 is 15 amino acids long. In germline, CDR1 is DFQATT, CDR2 SNEGSKA (reference sequence).

This clonotype was seen ten or more times. V gene TRBV2 combines with J gene TRBJ2-5, with TRBD1 matching 8 bases. Germline-derived CDR1 and CDR2 are SNHLY and FYNNEI. This CDR3 region has 15 residues. The J segment lost 7 bases and the V segment lost 8 bases, leaving 15 bases of the junction unmatched. This chain's CDR3 is CASCYDGYTGGTQYF. The CDR3 bases are TGTGCCAGCTGCTACGACGGTTACACAGGGGGGACCCAGTACTTC.

V and J are TRBV28 and TRBJ2-2; 10 nucleotides line up with TRBD2. V was clipped by 2 bases and J by 6 bases; unmatched bases: 6. This CDR3 is 16 amino acids long. Germline CDR1 and CDR2: MDHEN and SYDVKM. CDR3 sequence: CASSLRRTSGAGELFF. CDR3 coding DNA: TGTGCCAGCAGTTTACGGAGGACTAGCGGTGCCGGGGAGCTGTTTTTT.

The sample holds many counts of this clonotype. This sequence joins TRBV20-1 and TRBJ2-6, with D unclear. With 3 bases removed from V and 1 base from J, the gap between germline ends came to 7 bases. From germline, CDR1 is DFQATT and CDR2 SNEGSKA (reference sequence). The CDR3 contains 14 residues. For the CDR3, the DNA is TGCAGTGCTAGGGATCAATCTGGGGCCAACGTCCTGACTTTC. Its translation: CSARDQSGANVLTF.

The sample holds many counts of this clonotype. The chain uses TRBV11-2 and TRBJ1-1; no clear D gene. Germline V gene data show CDR1 as SGHAT and CDR2 as FQNNGV. Trimming left V 5 bases short and J 0 bases short, with 10 bases between. The CDR3 runs to 14 residues. The CDR3 loop is CASSGGILNTEAFF. As DNA, the CDR3 is TGTGCCAGCAGCGGCGGGATCCTGAACACTGAAGCTTTCTTT.

The V call is TRBV14, the J call TRBJ1-2; D remains ambiguous. Per germline, CDR1 SGHDN and CDR2 FVKESK. This CDR3 has 15 residues. Deletions cut 1 base from V and 2 bases from J, with 11 bases between. The CDR3 sequence: CASSQVQGHNYGYTF. The CDR3, as DNA: TGTGCCAGCAGCCAAGTTCAAGGGCACAACTATGGCTACACCTTC. Full variable domain (remainder filled in from reference TRBV14 and TRBJ1-2): EAGVTQFPSHSVIEKGQTVTLRCDPISGHDNLYWYRRVMGKEIKFLLHFVKESKQDESGMPNNRFLAERTGGTYSTLKVQPAELEDSGVYFCASSQVQGHNYGYTFGSGTRLTVV.

The rearrangement joins TRBV29-1 to TRBJ1-2; D gene uncertain. CDR1 and CDR2 (germline): SQVTM, ANQGSEA. Trimming removed 0 bases at V and 5 bases at J, with 10 bases between. This CDR3 is 13 amino acids long. The chain's CDR3 is CSVEDPGGYGYTF. The CDR3 coding sequence is TGCAGCGTTGAAGATCCAGGAGGTTATGGCTACACCTTC.

This clonotype was recorded many times. The chain carries TRBV20-1 and TRBJ2-5; tentatively, D is TRBD1 or TRBD2 (5 bases each). Trimming cost V 5 bases and J 2 bases, with 12 bases left between them. Germline CDR1 reads DFQATT; CDR2 reads SNEGSKA (reference sequence). The CDR3 sequence is 13 residues long. The CDR3 nucleotides read TGCAGTGCTCGGAGAGGGGATCAAGAGACCCAGTACTTC. It codes for CSARRGDQETQYF.

There are many counts of this clonotype. The chain recombines TRBV6-5 with TRBJ2-7; D is undetermined. The V end lost 0 bases, the J end lost 5 bases, and 14 bases lay between the germline ends. In germline, CDR1 is MNHEY, CDR2 SVGAGI. This CDR3 region has 15 residues. The CDR3 nucleotides are TGTGCCAGCAGTTACTCTCTTAAGTTCTGGGACGAGCAGTACTTC. The encoded protein is CASSYSLKFWDEQYF.

This chain joins TRBV18 and TRBJ1-1, with TRBD1 identical over 8 bases. Germline CDR1 reads KGHSH; CDR2 reads LQKENI. Trimming cost V 5 bases and J 0 bases; bases outside gene matches: 11. The CDR3 is made up of 17 amino acids. This chain's CDR3 is CASSSNSGGLLNTEAFF. CDR3 DNA: TGTGCCAGCTCATCTAATTCAGGGGGCCTTCTGAACACTGAAGCTTTCTTT.

This clonotype was recorded many times. The rearrangement joins TRBV3-1 to TRBJ1-2, with 9 bases matching TRBD1. The germline CDR1 and CDR2 sequences are LGHDT and YNNKEL (reference sequence). This CDR3 spans 15 amino acids. Unmatched junction bases numbered 10, after V lost 4 bases and J lost 7 bases. CDR3 sequence: CASSPRDRVLAGYTF. For the CDR3, the DNA is TGTGCCAGCAGCCCTCGGGACAGGGTTCTGGCTGGCTACACCTTC.

The chain has TRBV7-8 and TRBJ2-7; the match to TRBD1 covers 8 bases. The V segment lost 5 bases and the J segment 4 bases; nucleotides outside the gene matches: 7. This CDR3 comprises 14 residues. Germline V gene data show CDR1 as SGHVS and CDR2 as FQNEAQ. The CDR3 loop reads CASSPTRGRYEQYF. The CDR3 nucleotides read TGTGCCAGCAGCCCGACCAGGGGGCGGTACGAGCAGTACTTC.

This chain uses TRBV6-1 with TRBJ1-1; D possibly corresponds to TRBD1 (6 bases). The CDR3 covers 13 residues. Trimming took off 6 bases at V and 6 bases at J, with 14 bases between the two ends. The germline V gene has CDR1 MNHNS and CDR2 SASEGT. CDR3 in DNA: TGTGCCAGCAGACCCGACAGGCGGGCTGAAGCTTTCTTT. This translates into CASRPDRRAEAFF.

This clonotype was recorded at least ten times. A read error may account for a junction end that differs from germline. In nucleotides, the CDR3 is TGTGCCGGCAGAACAGGGGGCCCCCAAGAGACCCAGTACTTC. Translated, it gives CAGRTGGPQETQYF. The V gene is TRBV12-3 or TRBV12-4, the J gene TRBJ2-5, with 9 bases aligning to TRBD1. This CDR3 spans 14 amino acids.

This clonotype appeared many times. The J gene is TRBJ1-1, the V gene TRBV6-5; D unclear. The CDR3 length is 14 residues. V was trimmed by 7 bases and J by 0 bases, leaving 12 bases between them. The V gene's germline CDR1 is MNHEY and CDR2 SVGAGI. CDR3 region: CASNSPGLNTEAFF. In DNA form, the CDR3 reads TGTGCCAGCAATTCGCCCGGGTTGAACACTGAAGCTTTCTTT.

This clonotype was observed at least ten times. This chain links TRBV12-3 or TRBV12-4 with TRBJ2-7; D possibly corresponds to TRBD1 (5 bases). The CDR3 is 16 residues long. Between the trimmed V and J ends, which lost 2 bases and 5 bases, there was a span of 19 bases. The chain's CDR3 is CASSLRFVAGQHEQYF. The CDR3 DNA reads as TGTGCCAGCAGTTTAAGGTTTGTGGCAGGGCAACACGAGCAGTACTTC.

This clonotype was counted ten times or more. The rearrangement uses TRBV7-2 and TRBJ2-1; weak D call: TRBD2 (5 bases). Germline V CDR1 and CDR2: SGHTA, FQGNSA. The CDR3 is 15 residues long. Trimming removed 1 base from V and 4 bases from J, with 11 bases in between. Here the CDR3 reads CASSLDIGEYNEQFF. CDR3 in DNA: TGTGCCAGCAGCTTAGATATCGGGGAATACAATGAGCAGTTCTTC.

This clonotype was recorded many times. J is TRBJ1-2 and V is TRBV20-1; weak D call: TRBD1 (6 bases). The V end was cut by 1 base, the J end by 5 bases, with 11 bases between. CDR1 is DFQATT, CDR2 SNEGSKA, per germline (reference sequence). The CDR3 has 13 residues. The CDR3 spells CSARVQGLYGYTF. The DNA of the CDR3 is TGCAGTGCTAGAGTCCAGGGGCTTTATGGCTACACCTTC.